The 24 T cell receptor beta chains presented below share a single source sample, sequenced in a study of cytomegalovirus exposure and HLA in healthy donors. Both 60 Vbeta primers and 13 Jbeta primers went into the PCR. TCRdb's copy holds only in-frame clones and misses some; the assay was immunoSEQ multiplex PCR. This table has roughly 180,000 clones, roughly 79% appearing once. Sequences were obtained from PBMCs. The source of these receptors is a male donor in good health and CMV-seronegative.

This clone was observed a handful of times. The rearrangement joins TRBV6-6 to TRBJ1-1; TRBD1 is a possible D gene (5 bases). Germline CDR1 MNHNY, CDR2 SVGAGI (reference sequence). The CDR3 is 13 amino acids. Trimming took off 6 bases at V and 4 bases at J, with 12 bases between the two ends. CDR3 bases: TGTGCCAGCAGCCGTCAGGGAGGCACTGAAGCTTTCTTT. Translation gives CASSRQGGTEAFF.

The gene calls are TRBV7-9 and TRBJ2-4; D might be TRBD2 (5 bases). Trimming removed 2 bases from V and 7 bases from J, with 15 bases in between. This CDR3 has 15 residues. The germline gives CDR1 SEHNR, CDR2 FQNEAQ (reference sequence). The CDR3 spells CASSLTAGRPNIQYF. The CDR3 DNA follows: TGTGCCAGCAGCTTAACGGCGGGCAGGCCCAACATTCAGTACTTC. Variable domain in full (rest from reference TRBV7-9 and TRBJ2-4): DTGVSQNPRHKITKRGQNVTFRCDPISEHNRLYWYRQTLGQGPEFLTYFQNEAQLEKSRLLSDRFSAERPKGSFSTLEIQRTEQGDSAMYLCASSLTAGRPNIQYFGAGTRLSVL.

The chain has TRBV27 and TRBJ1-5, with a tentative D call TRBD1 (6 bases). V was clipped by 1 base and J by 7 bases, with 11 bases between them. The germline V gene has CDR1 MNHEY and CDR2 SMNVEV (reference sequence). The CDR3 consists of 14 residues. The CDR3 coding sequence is TGTGCCAGCAGTTTATGGGCAGGGGTCCAGCCCCAGCATTTT. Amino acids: CASSLWAGVQPQHF.

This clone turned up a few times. Here the CDR3 DNA reads TGTGCCAGCAGCTTAGGGGGGAGGGCGACCGATACGCAGTATTTT. This encodes CASSLGGRATDTQYF. V usage is TRBV11-3 and J usage is TRBJ2-3; 7 bases line up with TRBD2. Germline loops: CDR1 SGHNT, CDR2 YENEEA. The CDR3 runs 15 residues. Trimming cost V 1 base and J 6 bases; bases outside gene matches: 7.

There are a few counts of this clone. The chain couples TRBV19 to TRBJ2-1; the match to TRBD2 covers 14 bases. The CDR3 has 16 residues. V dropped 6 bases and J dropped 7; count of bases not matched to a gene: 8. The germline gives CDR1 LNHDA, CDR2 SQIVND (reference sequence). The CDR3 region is CASSPPGTSGRNEQFF. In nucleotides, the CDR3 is TGTGCCAGTAGCCCCCCCGGGACTAGCGGGAGAAATGAGCAGTTCTTC.

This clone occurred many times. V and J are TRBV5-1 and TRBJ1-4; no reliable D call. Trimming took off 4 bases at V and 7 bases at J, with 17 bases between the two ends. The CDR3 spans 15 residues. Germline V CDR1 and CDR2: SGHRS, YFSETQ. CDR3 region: CASSRGRNGGEKLFF. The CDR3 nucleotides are TGCGCCAGCAGCCGCGGACGGAATGGAGGTGAAAAACTGTTTTTT.

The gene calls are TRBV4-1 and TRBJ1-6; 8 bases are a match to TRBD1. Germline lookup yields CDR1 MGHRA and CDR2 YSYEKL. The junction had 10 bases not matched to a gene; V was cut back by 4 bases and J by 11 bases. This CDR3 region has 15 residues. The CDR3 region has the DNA TGCGCCAGCAGCCCCGAGGACAGGGTCAGTCCACCCCTCCACTTT. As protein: CASSPEDRVSPPLHF.

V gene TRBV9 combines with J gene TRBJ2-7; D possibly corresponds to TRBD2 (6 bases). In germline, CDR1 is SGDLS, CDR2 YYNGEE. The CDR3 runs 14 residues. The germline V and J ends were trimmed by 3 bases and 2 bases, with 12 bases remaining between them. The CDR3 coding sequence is TGTGCCAGCAGCGAAGAGGGGACTCCCTACGAGCAGTACTTC. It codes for CASSEEGTPYEQYF.

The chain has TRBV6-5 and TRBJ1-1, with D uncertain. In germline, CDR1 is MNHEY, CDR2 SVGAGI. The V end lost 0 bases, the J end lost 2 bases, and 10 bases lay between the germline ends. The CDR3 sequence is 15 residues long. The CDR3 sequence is CASSYSVELNTEAFF. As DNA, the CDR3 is TGTGCCAGCAGTTACTCCGTAGAGCTAAACACTGAAGCTTTCTTT.

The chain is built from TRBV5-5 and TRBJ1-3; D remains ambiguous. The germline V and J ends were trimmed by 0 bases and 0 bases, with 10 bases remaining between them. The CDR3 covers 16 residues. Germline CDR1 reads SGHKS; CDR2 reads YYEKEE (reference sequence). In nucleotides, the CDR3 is TGTGCCAGCAGCTTGGAGTCGCAGAACTCTGGAAACACCATATATTTT. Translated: CASSLESQNSGNTIYF.

The CDR3 spells CASSVWGEQFF. CDR3 nucleotide sequence: TGTGCCAGCAGTGTATGGGGCGAGCAGTTCTTC. The chain employs TRBV6-1 and TRBJ2-1; maybe TRBD1 (5 bases). The CDR3 covers 11 residues. Germline V gene data show CDR1 as MNHNS and CDR2 as SASEGT. Trimming pared 4 bases from V and 10 bases from J, leaving 8 bases between.

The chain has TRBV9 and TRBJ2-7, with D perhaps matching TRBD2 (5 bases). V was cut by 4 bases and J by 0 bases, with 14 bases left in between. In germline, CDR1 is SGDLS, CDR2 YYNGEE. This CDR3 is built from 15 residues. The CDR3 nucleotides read TGTGCCAGCAGCCCGACGGGAAGGGCCTCCTACGAGCAGTACTTC. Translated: CASSPTGRASYEQYF.

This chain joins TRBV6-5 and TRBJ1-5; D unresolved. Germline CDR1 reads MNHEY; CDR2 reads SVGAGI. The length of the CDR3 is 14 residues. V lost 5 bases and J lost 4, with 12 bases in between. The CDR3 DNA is TGTGCCAGCAGTCCCAGAGGGAGGAATCAGCCCCAGCATTTT. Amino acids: CASSPRGRNQPQHF.

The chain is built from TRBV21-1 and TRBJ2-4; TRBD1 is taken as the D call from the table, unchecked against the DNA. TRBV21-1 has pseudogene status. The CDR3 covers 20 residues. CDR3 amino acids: CASSKVLGDRGTLAKNIQYF. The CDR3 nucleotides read TGTGCCAGCAGCAAAGTCTTAGGGGACAGGGGCACCCTAGCCAAAAACATTCAGTACTTC.

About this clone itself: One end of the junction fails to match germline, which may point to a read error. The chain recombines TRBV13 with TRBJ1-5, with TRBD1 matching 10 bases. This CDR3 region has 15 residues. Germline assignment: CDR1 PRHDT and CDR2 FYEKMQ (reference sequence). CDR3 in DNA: TGTGCCAGCAGCCTAGGGACAGGGGGCAATCAGCCCCAGCATTTT. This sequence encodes CASSLGTGGNQPQHF.

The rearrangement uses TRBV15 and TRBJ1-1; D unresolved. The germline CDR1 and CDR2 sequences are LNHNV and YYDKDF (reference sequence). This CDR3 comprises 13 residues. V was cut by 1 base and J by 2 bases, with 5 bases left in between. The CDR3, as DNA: TGTGCCACCAGCAGAGCTTTTAACACTGAAGCTTTCTTT. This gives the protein CATSRAFNTEAFF. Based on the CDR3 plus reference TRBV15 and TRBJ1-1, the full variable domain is DAMVIQNPRYQVTQFGKPVTLSCSQTLNHNVMYWYQQKSSQAPKLLFHYYDKDFNNEADTPDNFQSRRPNTSFCFLDIRSPGLGDTAMYLCATSRAFNTEAFFGQGTRLTVV.

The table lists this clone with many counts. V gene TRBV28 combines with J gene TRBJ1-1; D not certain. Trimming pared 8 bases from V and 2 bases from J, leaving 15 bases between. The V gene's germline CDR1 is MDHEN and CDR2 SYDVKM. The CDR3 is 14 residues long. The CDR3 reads CASLVSEYNTEAFF. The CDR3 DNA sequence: TGTGCCAGCTTAGTTTCTGAATATAACACTGAAGCTTTCTTT.

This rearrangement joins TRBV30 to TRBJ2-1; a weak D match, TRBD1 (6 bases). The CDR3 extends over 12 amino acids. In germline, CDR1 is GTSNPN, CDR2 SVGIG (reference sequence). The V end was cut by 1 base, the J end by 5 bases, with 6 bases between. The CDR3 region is CAWSAGDNEQFF. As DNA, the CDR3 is TGTGCCTGGAGTGCAGGGGACAATGAGCAGTTCTTC.

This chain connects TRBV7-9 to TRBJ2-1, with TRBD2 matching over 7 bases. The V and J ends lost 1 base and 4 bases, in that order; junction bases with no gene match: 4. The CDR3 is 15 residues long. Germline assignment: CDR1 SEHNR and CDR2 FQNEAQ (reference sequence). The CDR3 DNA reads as TGTGCCAGCAGCTTAGTTCTGGGACTATACAATGAGCAGTTCTTC. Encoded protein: CASSLVLGLYNEQFF.

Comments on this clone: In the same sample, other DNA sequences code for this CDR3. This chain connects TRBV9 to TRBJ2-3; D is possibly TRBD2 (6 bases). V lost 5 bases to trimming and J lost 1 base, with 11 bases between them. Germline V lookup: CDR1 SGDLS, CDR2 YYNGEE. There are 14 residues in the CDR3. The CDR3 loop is CASSLGGGTDTQYF. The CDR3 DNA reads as TGTGCCAGCAGTCTGGGCGGGGGCACAGATACGCAGTATTTT.

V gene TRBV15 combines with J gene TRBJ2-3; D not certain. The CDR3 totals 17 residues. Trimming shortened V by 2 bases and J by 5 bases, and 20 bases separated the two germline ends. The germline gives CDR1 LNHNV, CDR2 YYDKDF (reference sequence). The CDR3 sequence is CATSRPLGQAPQDTQYF. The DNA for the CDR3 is TGTGCCACCAGCAGACCGCTTGGGCAGGCCCCCCAAGATACGCAGTATTTT.

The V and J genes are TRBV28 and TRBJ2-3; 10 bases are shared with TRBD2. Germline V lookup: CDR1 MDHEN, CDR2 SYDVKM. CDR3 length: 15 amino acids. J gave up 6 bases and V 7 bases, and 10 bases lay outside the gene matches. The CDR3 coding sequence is TGTGCCAGCATCGCCCGCCCTAGCGGGAGTGATACGCAGTATTTT. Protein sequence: CASIARPSGSDTQYF. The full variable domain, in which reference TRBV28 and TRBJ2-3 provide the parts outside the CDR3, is DVKVTQSSRYLVKRTGEKVFLECVQDMDHENMFWYRQDPGLGLRLIYFSYDVKMKEKGDIPEGYSVSREKKERFSLILESASTNQTSMYLCASIARPSGSDTQYFGPGTRLTVL.

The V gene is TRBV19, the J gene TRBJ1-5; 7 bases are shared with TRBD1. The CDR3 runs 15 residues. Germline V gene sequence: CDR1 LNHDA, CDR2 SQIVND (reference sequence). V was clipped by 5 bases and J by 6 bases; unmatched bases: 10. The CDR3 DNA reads TGTGCCAGTAGTCTATCGACAGGGTCAACTCAGCCCCAGCATTTT. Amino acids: CASSLSTGSTQPQHF.

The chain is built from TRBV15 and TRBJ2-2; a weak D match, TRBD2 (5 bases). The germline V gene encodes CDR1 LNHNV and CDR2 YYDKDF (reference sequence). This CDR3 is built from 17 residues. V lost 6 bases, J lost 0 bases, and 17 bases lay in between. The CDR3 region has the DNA TGTGCCACCAGAGGCGTTGGGGAGCTCGCGAACACCGGGGAGCTGTTTTTT. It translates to CATRGVGELANTGELFF.